Included here is one T cell receptor (beta chain) sequence, with context. Its specificity is not known. This record comes from a study of T cell responses to AZD1222 COVID-19 vaccine. The study, taken as a whole, reports: With two AZD1222 doses given, Spike-specific TCR breadth and depth both rose. Seropositive AZD1222 recipients at baseline numbered only five or six. Most donors were white British and more were female, and clonal diversity was possibly underestimated.

Assay used: immunoSEQ multiplex PCR; TCRdb lists only in-frame clones, some missing. The table includes about 130,000 clones, 88% detected once. The CDR3 contains 17 residues. Germline V gene data show CDR1 as SNHLY and CDR2 as FYNNEI. J lost 7 bases, V lost 3 bases, and 12 bases had no gene match. The source of this sequence is an adult in good health. The gene calls are TRBV2 and TRBJ1-4; 9 nucleotides agree with TRBD1. The sample consisted of peripheral blood, taken on day 0 of AZD1222 vaccination. The DNA for the CDR3 is TGTGCCAGCAGTGATCCGGGACAGGGAAAAGAGAGTGAAAAACTGTTTTTT. Translated, it gives CASSDPGQGKESEKLFF.